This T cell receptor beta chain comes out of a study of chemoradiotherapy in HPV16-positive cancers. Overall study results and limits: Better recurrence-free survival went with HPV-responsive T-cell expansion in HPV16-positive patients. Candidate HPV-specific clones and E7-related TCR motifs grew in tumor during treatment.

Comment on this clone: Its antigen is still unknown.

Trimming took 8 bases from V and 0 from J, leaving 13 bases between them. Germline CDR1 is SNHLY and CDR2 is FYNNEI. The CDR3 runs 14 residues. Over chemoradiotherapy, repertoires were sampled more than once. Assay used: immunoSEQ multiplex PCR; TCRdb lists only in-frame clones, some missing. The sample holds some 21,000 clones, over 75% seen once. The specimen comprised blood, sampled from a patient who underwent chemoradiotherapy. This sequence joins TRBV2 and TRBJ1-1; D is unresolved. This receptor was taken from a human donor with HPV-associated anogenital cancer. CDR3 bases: TGTGCCAGCCACCTTAGTAGGATGAACACTGAAGCTTTCTTT. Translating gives CASHLSRMNTEAFF. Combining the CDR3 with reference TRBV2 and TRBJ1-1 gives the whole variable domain EPEVTQTPSHQVTQMGQEVILRCVPISNHLYFYWYRQILGQKVEFLVSFYNNEISEKSEIFDDQFSVERPDGSNFTLKIRSTKLEDSAMYFCASHLSRMNTEAFFGQGTRLTVV.